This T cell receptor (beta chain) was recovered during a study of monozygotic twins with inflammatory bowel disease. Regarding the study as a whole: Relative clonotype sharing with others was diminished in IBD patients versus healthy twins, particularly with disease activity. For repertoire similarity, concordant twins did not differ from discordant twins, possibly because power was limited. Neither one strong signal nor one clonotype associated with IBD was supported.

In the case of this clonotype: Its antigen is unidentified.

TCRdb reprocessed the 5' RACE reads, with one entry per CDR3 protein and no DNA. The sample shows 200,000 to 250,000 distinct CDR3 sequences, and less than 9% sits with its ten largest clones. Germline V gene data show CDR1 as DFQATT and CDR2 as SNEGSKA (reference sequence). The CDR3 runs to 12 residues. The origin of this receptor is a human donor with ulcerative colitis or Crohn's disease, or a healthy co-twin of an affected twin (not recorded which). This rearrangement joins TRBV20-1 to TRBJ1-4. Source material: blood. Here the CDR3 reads CSGGQPGEKLFF.